The present T cell receptor (beta chain) was sequenced within a study of T cells in Graves' hyperthyroidism and ophthalmopathy. The V end lost 8 bases, the J end lost 0 bases, and 1 base lay between the germline ends. CDR3 length: 9 residues. Germline V lookup: CDR1 DFQATT, CDR2 SNEGSKA (reference sequence). The definition of stable Graves' hyperthyroidism was no ophthalmopathy progression within 18 months. TCR beta CDR3 sequences were amplified from RNA transcripts. Researchers ran a first-round RT-PCR on the TCR CDR3 using the HTBI primer set. MiXCR, run by TCRdb on the multiplex PCR reads, gives a single entry per CDR3 protein. Among 95,000 to 100,000 distinct CDR3 sequences, roughly half were seen once, and the ten largest hold 27%.

This chain connects TRBV20-1 to TRBJ2-5, with unresolved D. The sequenced sample consisted of blood. The TCR sequence derives from a woman aged 40 to 55 with Graves' hyperthyroidism. The CDR3 reads CSYQETQYF. DNA for the CDR3: TGCAGTTACCAAGAGACCCAGTACTTC.